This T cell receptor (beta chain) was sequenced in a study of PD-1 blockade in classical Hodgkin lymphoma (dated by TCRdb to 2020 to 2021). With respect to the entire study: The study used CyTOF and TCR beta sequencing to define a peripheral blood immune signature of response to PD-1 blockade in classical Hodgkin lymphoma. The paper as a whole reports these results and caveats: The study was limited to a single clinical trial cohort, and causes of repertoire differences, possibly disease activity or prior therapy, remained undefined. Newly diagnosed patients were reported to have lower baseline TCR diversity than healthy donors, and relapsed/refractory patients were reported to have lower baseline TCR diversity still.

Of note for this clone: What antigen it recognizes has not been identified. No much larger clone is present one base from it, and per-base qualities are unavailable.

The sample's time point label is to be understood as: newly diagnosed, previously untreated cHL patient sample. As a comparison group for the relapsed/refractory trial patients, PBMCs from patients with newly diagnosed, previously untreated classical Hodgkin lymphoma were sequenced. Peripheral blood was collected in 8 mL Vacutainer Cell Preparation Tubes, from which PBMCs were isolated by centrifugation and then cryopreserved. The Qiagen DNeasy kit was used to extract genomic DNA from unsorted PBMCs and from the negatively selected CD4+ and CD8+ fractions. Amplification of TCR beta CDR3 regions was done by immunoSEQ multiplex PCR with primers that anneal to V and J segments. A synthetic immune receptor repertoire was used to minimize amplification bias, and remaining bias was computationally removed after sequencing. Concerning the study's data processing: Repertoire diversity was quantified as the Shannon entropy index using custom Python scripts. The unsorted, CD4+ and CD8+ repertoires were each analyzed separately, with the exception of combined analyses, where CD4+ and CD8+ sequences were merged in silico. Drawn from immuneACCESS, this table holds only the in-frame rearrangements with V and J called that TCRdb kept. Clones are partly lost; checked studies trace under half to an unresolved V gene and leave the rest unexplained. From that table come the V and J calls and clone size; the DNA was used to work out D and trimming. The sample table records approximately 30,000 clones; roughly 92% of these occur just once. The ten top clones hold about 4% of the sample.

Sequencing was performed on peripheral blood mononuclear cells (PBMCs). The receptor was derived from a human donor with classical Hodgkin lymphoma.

Here is the DNA: TGTGCCAGCGCCTTCAGACTAGCGGGAGTGGCAGATACGCAGTATTTT. Its protein reads: CASAFRLAGVADTQYF. The chain employs TRBV18 and TRBJ2-3, and 12 junctional nucleotides match TRBD2. Relative to germline, V is missing 8 bases and J is missing 4 bases, with 10 bases of the junction outside any gene match. From cysteine to phenylalanine, the CDR3 is 16 amino acids long. Just CDR3 DNA is preserved here, 48 bases in frame from base 1. The germline V gene supplies CDR1 KGHSH and CDR2 LQKENI.